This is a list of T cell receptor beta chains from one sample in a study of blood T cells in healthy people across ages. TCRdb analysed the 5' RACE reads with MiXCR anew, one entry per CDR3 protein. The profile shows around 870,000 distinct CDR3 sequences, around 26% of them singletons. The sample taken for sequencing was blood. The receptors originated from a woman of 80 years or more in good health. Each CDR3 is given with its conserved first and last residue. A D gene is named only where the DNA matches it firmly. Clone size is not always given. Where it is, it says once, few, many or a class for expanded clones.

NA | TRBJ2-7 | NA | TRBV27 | CASSVGRNYEQYF | TGTGCCAGCAGTGTTGGACGGAACTACGAGCAGTACTTC
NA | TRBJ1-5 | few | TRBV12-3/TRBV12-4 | CASSSVSRQPQHF | TGTGCCAGCAGTTCCGTCTCCCGTCAGCCCCAGCATTTT
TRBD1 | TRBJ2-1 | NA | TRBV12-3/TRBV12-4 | CASTLKGGTGGARNEQFF | TGTGCCAGCACCCTGAAGGGGGGAACAGGGGGCGCGCGTAATGAGCAGTTCTTC
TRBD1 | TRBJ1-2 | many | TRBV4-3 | CASSPSRTGERGYTF | TGCGCCAGCAGCCCCTCAAGGACAGGGGAGAGGGGCTACACCTTC
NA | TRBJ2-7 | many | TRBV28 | CASSFGAGSREQYF | TGTGCCAGCAGTTTTGGGGCAGGGAGCCGCGAGCAGTACTTC
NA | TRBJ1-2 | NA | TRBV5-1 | CASSWVAGNNYGYTF | TGCGCCAGCAGCTGGGTGGCAGGGAACAACTATGGCTACACCTTC
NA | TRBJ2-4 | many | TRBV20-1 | CSAKSLQGLAKNIQYF | TGCAGTGCGAAATCTCTACAGGGACTGGCCAAAAACATTCAGTACTTC
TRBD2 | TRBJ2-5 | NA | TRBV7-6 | CASSLGEGLADNEQYF | TGTGCCAGCAGCTTGGGGGAGGGCCTAGCGGACAATGAGCAGTACTTC
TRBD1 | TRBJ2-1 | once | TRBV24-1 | CATSDPQGSSYNEQFF | TGTGCCACCAGTGACCCACAGGGGAGCTCCTACAATGAGCAGTTCTTC
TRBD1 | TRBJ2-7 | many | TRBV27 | CASSPRGQGITYEQYF | TGTGCCAGCAGTCCGAGAGGACAGGGGATAACCTACGAGCAGTACTTC
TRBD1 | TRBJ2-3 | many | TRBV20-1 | CSARVPGQGADTQYF | TGCAGTGCTAGAGTCCCGGGACAGGGGGCAGATACGCAGTATTTT
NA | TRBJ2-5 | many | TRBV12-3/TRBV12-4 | CASSSKGLRNSETQYF | TGTGCCAGCAGTTCTAAGGGCCTGCGGAATTCGGAGACCCAGTACTTC
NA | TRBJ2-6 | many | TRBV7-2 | CASSPRMGASPGANVLTF | TGTGCCAGCAGCCCCCGGATGGGGGCTTCTCCTGGGGCCAACGTCCTGACTTTC
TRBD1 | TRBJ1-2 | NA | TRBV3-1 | CASSPYVASGGAGGYTF | TGTGCCAGCAGCCCTTATGTCGCCTCAGGGGGCGCGGGGGGCTACACCTTC
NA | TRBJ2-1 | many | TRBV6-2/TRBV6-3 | CASAVLGDNEQFF | TGTGCCAGCGCCGTGCTCGGGGACAATGAGCAGTTCTTC
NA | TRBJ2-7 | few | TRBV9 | CASSVGTFKNEQYF | TGTGCCAGCAGCGTAGGAACTTTTAAGAACGAGCAGTACTTC
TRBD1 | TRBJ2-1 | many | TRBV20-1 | CSACTGTDGNEQFF | TGCAGTGCCTGCACCGGGACAGATGGCAATGAGCAGTTCTTC
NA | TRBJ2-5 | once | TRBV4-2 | CASSQEGVQETQYF | TGTGCCAGCAGCCAAGAGGGAGTCCAAGAGACCCAGTACTTC
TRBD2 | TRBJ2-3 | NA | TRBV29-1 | CSVGPAGGTDTQYF | TGCAGCGTAGGCCCAGCGGGAGGCACTGATACGCAGTATTTT
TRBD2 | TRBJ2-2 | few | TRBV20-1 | CSASRAGVNTGELFF | TGCAGTGCTAGCAGGGCGGGGGTTAACACCGGGGAGCTGTTTTTT
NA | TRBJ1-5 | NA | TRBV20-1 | CSALDRLRGSNQPQHF | TGCAGTGCTCTAGACAGGTTGAGGGGTAGCAATCAGCCCCAGCATTTT
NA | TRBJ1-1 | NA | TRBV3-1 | CASSPHVGEGTEAFF | TGTGCCAGCAGCCCCCACGTCGGGGAAGGCACTGAAGCTTTCTTT
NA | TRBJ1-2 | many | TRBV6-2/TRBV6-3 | CASSYSGGRGGYTF | TGTGCCAGCAGTTACTCCGGGGGGCGAGGAGGCTACACCTTC
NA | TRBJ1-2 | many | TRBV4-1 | CASSQSKTMNYGYTF | TGCGCCAGCAGCCAGAGCAAGACAATGAACTATGGCTACACCTTC
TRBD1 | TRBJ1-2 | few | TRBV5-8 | CASSLVGTGSNYGYTF | TGTGCCAGCAGCTTGGTCGGGACAGGTTCTAACTATGGCTACACCTTC
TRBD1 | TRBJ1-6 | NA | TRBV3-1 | CASRAGGLNSPLHF | TGTGCCAGCAGAGCAGGGGGTCTCAATTCACCCCTCCACTTT
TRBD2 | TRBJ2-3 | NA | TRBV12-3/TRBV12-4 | CASSPSGGHADMQYF | TGTGCCAGCAGTCCTAGCGGGGGGCACGCAGATATGCAGTATTTT
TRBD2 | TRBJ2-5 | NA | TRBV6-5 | CASSYSIAGPETQYF | TGTGCCAGCAGTTACTCGATAGCGGGGCCAGAGACCCAGTACTTC
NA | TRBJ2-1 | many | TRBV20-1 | CSASRSGKGNEQFF | TGCAGTGCTAGCCGGAGCGGAAAGGGGAATGAGCAGTTCTTC
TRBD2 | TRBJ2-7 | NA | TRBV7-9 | CASSLAGRPSYEQYF | TGTGCCAGCAGCTTGGCCGGGAGGCCCTCCTACGAGCAGTACTTC
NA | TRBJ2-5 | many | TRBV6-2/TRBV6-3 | CASNDRRRETQYF | TGTGCCAGCAATGACAGGAGGCGAGAGACCCAGTACTTC
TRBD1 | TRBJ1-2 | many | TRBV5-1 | CASSLGDRGPGYTF | TGCGCCAGCAGCTTGGGTGACAGGGGACCGGGCTACACCTTC
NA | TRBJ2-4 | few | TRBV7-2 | CASRLANSRGIHF | TGTGCCAGCAGGCTAGCGAACTCGAGGGGAATACACTTC
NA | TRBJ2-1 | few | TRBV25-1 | CAGSRDRLIGNEQFF | TGTGCCGGCAGCCGCGACAGGCTAATAGGCAATGAGCAGTTCTTC
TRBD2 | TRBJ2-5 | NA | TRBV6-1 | CASIAAVRGAQYF | TGTGCCTCCATCGCGGCCGTTCGGGGGGCCCAGTACTTC
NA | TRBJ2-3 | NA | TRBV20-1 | CSARDADTQYF | TGCAGTGCTAGAGACGCAGATACGCAGTATTTT
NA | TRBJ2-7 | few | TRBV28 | CASSPLTRRPYEQYF | TGTGCCAGCAGTCCCCTGACACGCCGCCCCTACGAGCAGTACTTC
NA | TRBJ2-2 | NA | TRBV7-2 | CASSLGSDRERFF | TGTGCCAGCAGCTTAGGAAGCGATCGGGAGCGGTTTTTT
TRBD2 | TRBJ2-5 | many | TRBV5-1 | CASFPGGPGETQYF | TGCGCCAGCTTCCCGGGGGGGCCTGGGGAGACCCAGTACTTC
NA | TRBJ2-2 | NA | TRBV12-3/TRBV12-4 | CASTRGLNTGELFF | TGTGCCAGCACGAGGGGTCTGAACACCGGGGAGCTGTTTTTT
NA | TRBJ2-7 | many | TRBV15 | CATSRGLSSYEQYF | TGTGCCACCAGCAGAGGACTTAGCTCCTACGAGCAGTACTTC
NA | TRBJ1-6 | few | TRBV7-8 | CASSLKGVSPLHF | TGTGCCAGCAGCCTAAAAGGGGTTTCACCCCTCCACTTT
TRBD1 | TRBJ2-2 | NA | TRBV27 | CASSLTRTGGPGELFF | TGTGCCAGCAGTTTAACCCGGACAGGGGGTCCCGGGGAGCTGTTTTTT
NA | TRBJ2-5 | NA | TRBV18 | CASSDGVTQYF | TGTGCCAGCTCTGACGGGGTGACCCAGTACTTC
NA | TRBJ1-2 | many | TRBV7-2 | CASSLGGGRRGYGYTF | TGTGCCAGCAGCTTAGGGGGGGGTCGTCGGGGGTATGGCTACACCTTC
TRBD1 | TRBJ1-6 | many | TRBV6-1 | CASSEGTVSNSPLHF | TGTGCCAGCAGTGAGGGGACAGTTTCGAATTCACCCCTCCACTTT
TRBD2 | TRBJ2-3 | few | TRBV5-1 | CASSLGWTSGRQDTQYF | TGCGCCAGCAGCTTGGGATGGACTAGCGGGAGGCAAGATACGCAGTATTTT
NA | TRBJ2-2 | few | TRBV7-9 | CASSLKGELFF | TGTGCCAGCAGCTTAAAGGGGGAGCTGTTTTTT
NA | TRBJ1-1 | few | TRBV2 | CASSDGQANTEAFF | TGTGCCAGCAGTGATGGCCAGGCAAACACTGAAGCTTTCTTT
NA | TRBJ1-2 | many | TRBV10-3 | CAISEGPDYGYTF | TGTGCCATCAGTGAGGGCCCGGACTATGGCTACACCTTC
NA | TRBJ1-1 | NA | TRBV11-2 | CASSQRPDTEAFF | TGTGCCAGCAGCCAAAGGCCGGACACTGAAGCTTTCTTT